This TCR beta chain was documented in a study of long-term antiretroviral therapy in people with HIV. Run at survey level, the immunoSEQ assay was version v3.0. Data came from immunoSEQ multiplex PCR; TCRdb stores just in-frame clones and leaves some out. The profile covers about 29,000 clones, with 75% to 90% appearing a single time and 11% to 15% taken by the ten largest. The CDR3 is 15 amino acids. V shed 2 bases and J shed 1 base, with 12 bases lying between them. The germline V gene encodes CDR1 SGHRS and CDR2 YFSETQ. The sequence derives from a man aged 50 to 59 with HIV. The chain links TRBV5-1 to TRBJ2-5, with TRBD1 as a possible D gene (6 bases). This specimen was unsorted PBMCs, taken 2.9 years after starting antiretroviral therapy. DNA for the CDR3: TGCGCCAGCAGCTTTGGCAGGGGCGGCCAAGAGACCCAGTACTTC. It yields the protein CASSFGRGGQETQYF.